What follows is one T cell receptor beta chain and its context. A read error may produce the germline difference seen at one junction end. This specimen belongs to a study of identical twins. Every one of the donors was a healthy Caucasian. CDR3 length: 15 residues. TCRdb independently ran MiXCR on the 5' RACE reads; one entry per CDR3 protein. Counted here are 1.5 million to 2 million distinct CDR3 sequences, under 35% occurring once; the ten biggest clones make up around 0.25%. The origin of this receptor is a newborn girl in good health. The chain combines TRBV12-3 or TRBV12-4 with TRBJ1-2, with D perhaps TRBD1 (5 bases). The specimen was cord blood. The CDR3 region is CASSLEGIPNHGYTF. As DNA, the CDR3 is TGTGCCAGCAGCTTAGAGGGGATCCCTAACCATGGCTACACCTTC.